The rows below give T cell receptor beta chains drawn from one sample of a study of T cells in Graves' hyperthyroidism and ophthalmopathy. TCRdb reprocessed the multiplex PCR reads via MiXCR and lists one record per CDR3 protein. This table holds a few hundred thousand distinct CDR3 sequences, about 13% found once. Material for sequencing was blood. These receptors came from a woman aged 40 to 50 with Graves' ophthalmopathy. Each CDR3 is given with its conserved first and last residue. Each record gives: J gene, D gene, clone size, V gene, CDR3 DNA, CDR3 protein. D genes are given only for firm matches. A clone size is listed for some rows: how often the clone was seen (once, few, many), or a class if it is expanded.

TRBJ2-7,-,-,TRBV20-1,TGCAGTGCTAGAGGTTGGACTTCGGGGACTTCAGCCCCCTACGAGCAGTACTTC,CSARGWTSGTSAPYEQYF
TRBJ1-1,TRBD1,-,TRBV6-1,TGTGCCAGCAGTGAGCTCCAGGGGGTGAACACTGAAGCTTTCTTT,CASSELQGVNTEAFF
TRBJ2-7,-,many,TRBV27,TGTGCCAGCCGGATAGGGGGCGGGAGGATCTACGAGCAGTACTTC,CASRIGGGRIYEQYF
TRBJ2-7,TRBD1,many,TRBV20-1,TGCAGTGCTATTACAGGGGGCAATCTACGAACGCAGTACTTC,CSAITGGNLRTQYF
TRBJ2-1,-,many,TRBV24-1,TGTGCCACCAGTGAACCCTATCTTGGGGGAGCGTACAATGAGCAGTTCTTC,CATSEPYLGGAYNEQFF
TRBJ1-5,-,-,TRBV7-2,TGTGCCAGCAGCTTTTGGGGGAATAGCAATCAGCCCCAGCATTTT,CASSFWGNSNQPQHF
TRBJ1-4,-,few,TRBV30,TGTGCCTGGAGTGGGGGGGAAAAACTGTTTTTT,CAWSGGEKLFF
TRBJ2-1,TRBD1,many,TRBV6-1,TGTGCCAGCAGAGCTGAACCGGGACAGGGGCTTGATGAGCAGTTCTTC,CASRAEPGQGLDEQFF
TRBJ2-7,-,-,TRBV18,TGTGCCAGCTCACCGGGCAGGGAACACTCCTACGAGCAGTACTTC,CASSPGREHSYEQYF
TRBJ1-6,-,many,TRBV5-1,TGCGCCAGCAGCTTGGGCTACTATAATTCACCCCTCCACTTT,CASSLGYYNSPLHF
TRBJ1-3,-,-,TRBV5-4,TGTGCCAGCAGCTTGGAGCGGATTGGAAACACCATATATTTT,CASSLERIGNTIYF
TRBJ2-3,TRBD2,few,TRBV12-3/TRBV12-4,TGTGCCAGCAGCCAACCCAGCGGGATCCACACAGATACGCAGTATTTT,CASSQPSGIHTDTQYF
TRBJ2-3,-,many,TRBV11-3,TGTGCCAGCAGCTTAGGACGGGCTACGCAGTATTTT,CASSLGRATQYF
TRBJ2-7,TRBD1,many,TRBV2,TGTGCCAGCAGTGATACTCAGGGACAGGGGGGCTACGAGCAGTACTTC,CASSDTQGQGGYEQYF
TRBJ2-1,TRBD2,many,TRBV7-9,TGTGCCAGCAGCGCGACCCCCGGACTAGCGGGAGGACGAGGCAATGAGCAGTTCTTC,CASSATPGLAGGRGNEQFF
TRBJ1-5,TRBD1,many,TRBV6-1,TGTGCCAGCAGTGCACAGGACAGGGGCTCTAATCAGCCCCAGCATTTT,CASSAQDRGSNQPQHF
TRBJ2-3,-,many,TRBV18,TGTGCCAGCTCACCACCGGTTCAGAGAGATACGCAGTATTTT,CASSPPVQRDTQYF
TRBJ2-1,-,few,TRBV5-5,TGTGCCAGCAGCTGGGTCTGGATGCGGAGCTCCTACAATGAGCAGTTCTTC,CASSWVWMRSSYNEQFF
TRBJ2-5,TRBD2,once,TRBV9,TGTGCCAGCAGCGTAGCTGTGGGAGGGAAACTCCAAGAGACCCAGTACTTC,CASSVAVGGKLQETQYF
TRBJ1-4,-,-,TRBV7-6,TGTGCCAGCAGCCCACGGATTAATGAAAAACTGTTTTTT,CASSPRINEKLFF
TRBJ1-2,TRBD1,many,TRBV28,TGTGCCAGCAGTGCCCGGGACAGGTGGTCTTTTGGCTACACCTTC,CASSARDRWSFGYTF
TRBJ1-1,-,many,TRBV2,TGTGCCAGCAGTGCAGAACCGGGGGGCTTTTTCACTGAAGCTTTCTTT,CASSAEPGGFFTEAFF
TRBJ1-1,-,many,TRBV7-2,TGTGCCAGCAGCTTTGGGGCCCTACGGGGAAGTGAAGCTTTCTTT,CASSFGALRGSEAFF
TRBJ2-1,TRBD2,many,TRBV11-2,TGTGCCAGCAGCTTAGGCGGGAGTGGAAGAAATGAGCAGTTCTTC,CASSLGGSGRNEQFF
TRBJ2-5,TRBD2,-,TRBV5-1,TGCGCCAGCTCATCCGGGACTAGCCGGTACCAAGAGACCCAGTACTTC,CASSSGTSRYQETQYF
TRBJ1-2,-,many,TRBV6-1,TGTGCCAGCAGCAATGACAGTGAGAATGGCTACACCTTC,CASSNDSENGYTF
TRBJ2-1,TRBD2,few,TRBV13,TGTGCCAGCAGCTCCTGGGGGGGGGAAACCAATGAGCAGTTCTTC,CASSSWGGETNEQFF
TRBJ2-7,-,-,TRBV30,TGTGCCTGGTCATGGAGGGCCGGGGACGAGCAGTACTTC,CAWSWRAGDEQYF
TRBJ2-7,-,many,TRBV2,TGTGCCAGCAGCCCTAGCGCCGCCCGCTCCTACGAGCAGTACTTC,CASSPSAARSYEQYF
TRBJ2-2,TRBD2,many,TRBV25-1,TGTGCCAGCAGTGAATCGAGCGGGGACGGGGAGCTGTTTTTT,CASSESSGDGELFF
TRBJ1-2,-,many,TRBV2,TGTGCCAGCACCACGGGGACCAGTCCTAACTATGGCTACACCTTC,CASTTGTSPNYGYTF
TRBJ1-2,-,many,TRBV9,TGTGCCAGCAGCGCCAATAACTATGGCTACACCTTC,CASSANNYGYTF
TRBJ2-7,TRBD1,few,TRBV7-9,TGTGCCAGCAGCCTCCGAGGACAGGGTGTCGAGCAGTACTTC,CASSLRGQGVEQYF
TRBJ2-1,TRBD2,many,TRBV28,TGTGCCACCTTAGTAGGAGTGGGACTAGGGTACAATGAGCAGTTCTTC,CATLVGVGLGYNEQFF